One sample yielded the 19 T cell receptor beta chains listed below, sequenced in a study of cytomegalovirus exposure and HLA in healthy donors. Produced via immunoSEQ multiplex PCR; TCRdb's table is partial and in-frame only. This sample has 130,000 or so clones, with 75% to 90% found just once. Material: PBMCs. Receptors originate from a woman under 40 in good health and CMV-seropositive.

This sequence joins TRBV5-4 and TRBJ2-5; TRBD1 agrees at 7 bases. J lost 2 bases, V lost 1 base, and 2 bases had no gene match. Germline assignment: CDR1 SGHNT and CDR2 YYREEE (reference sequence). The CDR3 is made up of 14 amino acids. CDR3 amino acids: CASSLMTGQETQYF. CDR3 nucleotides: TGTGCCAGCAGCTTGATGACAGGGCAAGAGACCCAGTACTTC.

The chain carries TRBV27 and TRBJ1-4; 8 nucleotides agree with TRBD1. This CDR3 region has 14 residues. The germline gives CDR1 MNHEY, CDR2 SMNVEV (reference sequence). V lost 5 bases and J lost 7; bases outside the gene matches: 6. The CDR3 region is CASSNQGAGEKLFF. Here the CDR3 DNA reads TGTGCCAGCAGTAATCAGGGGGCTGGTGAAAAACTGTTTTTT.

The V and J genes are TRBV5-1 and TRBJ1-4; the D is unclear. The V end was cut by 0 bases, the J end by 4 bases, with 7 bases between. CDR3 length: 14 amino acids. The germline V gene encodes CDR1 SGHRS and CDR2 YFSETQ. CDR3 sequence reads: CASSLGGSNEKLFF. The CDR3 nucleotides read TGCGCCAGCAGCTTGGGCGGGAGTAATGAAAAACTGTTTTTT.

The chain combines TRBV7-8 with TRBJ2-3, with TRBD2 matching 9 bases. With V trimmed by 5 bases and J by 1 base, 10 bases remained unmatched. The CDR3 contains 17 residues. The germline gives CDR1 SGHVS, CDR2 FQNEAQ. CDR3 in DNA: TGTGCCAGCAGCGGACGGTGGGTAGCGGGAGGCACAGATACGCAGTATTTT. Its protein is CASSGRWVAGGTDTQYF.

The chain links TRBV11-2 to TRBJ1-3; no reliable D call. The V end lost 1 base, the J end lost 4 bases, and 11 bases lay between the germline ends. The V gene's germline CDR1 is SGHAT and CDR2 FQNNGV. The length of the CDR3 is 15 residues. This chain's CDR3 is CASSLVLGAGNTIYF. The CDR3, as DNA: TGTGCCAGCAGCTTAGTATTGGGAGCCGGAAACACCATATATTTT.

This chain joins TRBV7-8 and TRBJ2-7; the match to TRBD2 covers 11 bases. Trimming took 4 bases from V and 4 from J; bases not matched to a gene: 15. Germline CDR1 reads SGHVS; CDR2 reads FQNEAQ. The CDR3 is 18 amino acids. The CDR3 nucleotides are TGTGCCAGCAGCTCCTCAGGTAGCGGGAGGGCCCTCTGGTACGAGCAGTACTTC. It specifies CASSSSGSGRALWYEQYF.

The V and J genes are TRBV4-1 and TRBJ2-7; TRBD2 matches at 8 bases. The trim removed 0 bases at V and 0 bases at J, leaving 10 bases unmatched. The CDR3 runs to 18 residues. The germline V gene has CDR1 MGHRA and CDR2 YSYEKL. CDR3 sequence: CASSQDSLAGLSSYEQYF. In DNA form, the CDR3 reads TGCGCCAGCAGCCAAGATAGCCTAGCGGGTCTAAGCTCCTACGAGCAGTACTTC.

The gene calls are TRBV4-1 and TRBJ2-7, with D maybe TRBD1 (5 bases). V lost 1 base and J lost 2, with 12 bases in between. The CDR3 has 15 residues. CDR1 MGHRA and CDR2 YSYEKL come from the germline V gene. In DNA form, the CDR3 reads TGCGCCAGCAGCCAAGGGGTACAGGAACCCTACGAGCAGTACTTC. Its protein product is CASSQGVQEPYEQYF.

This clone appeared a single time. The chain is built from TRBV6-5 and TRBJ2-2; TRBD2 matches at 7 bases. CDR1 MNHEY and CDR2 SVGAGI come from the germline V gene. The CDR3 length is 15 residues. The J segment lost 4 bases and the V segment lost 3 bases, leaving 5 bases of the junction unmatched. Here the CDR3 DNA reads TGTGCCAGCAGTTATCTGGCGGGAGTCACCGGGGAGCTGTTTTTT. Amino acid sequence: CASSYLAGVTGELFF.

V and J are TRBV27 and TRBJ2-7; TRBD2 agrees at 11 bases. Germline-derived CDR1 and CDR2 are MNHEY and SMNVEV (reference sequence). V shed 10 bases and J 2 bases; nucleotides not matched to a gene: 7. The CDR3 is made up of 14 amino acids. The CDR3 is CATSRLAGPYEQYF. The CDR3 coding sequence is TGTGCCACCTCTAGACTAGCGGGGCCCTACGAGCAGTACTTC.

CDR3 region: CASSLGGQGLDGYTF. The CDR3 DNA sequence: TGCGCCAGCAGCTTAGGGGGACAGGGATTGGATGGCTACACCTTC. V and J are TRBV5-1 and TRBJ1-2; TRBD1 aligns across 9 bases. Germline CDR1 and CDR2: SGHRS and YFSETQ. With V trimmed by 2 bases and J by 6 bases, 8 bases remained unmatched. The length of the CDR3 is 15 residues.

This CDR3 reads CASSEAGRGASYEQYF. CDR3 bases: TGTGCCAGCAGTGAAGCGGGACGGGGGGCTTCCTACGAGCAGTACTTC. The chain is built from TRBV6-1 and TRBJ2-7, with a possible D match to TRBD2 (7 bases). Between the trimmed V and J ends, which lost 0 bases and 1 base, there was a span of 13 bases. CDR1 is MNHNS and CDR2 is SASEGT in the germline V gene. The CDR3 has 16 amino acids.

The chain has TRBV28 and TRBJ2-3; 7 positions match TRBD1. CDR3 size: 16 residues. From germline, CDR1 is MDHEN and CDR2 SYDVKM. The ends lost 3 bases at V and 2 bases at J; junction bases unmatched: 8. The CDR3 DNA reads as TGTGCCAGCAGTTTTGGGACAGCCCTTCCCACAGATACGCAGTATTTT. Protein: CASSFGTALPTDTQYF.

The CDR3 here is CASSPGGNSPLHF. The CDR3 DNA is TGTGCCAGCAGCCCCGGTGGTAATTCACCCCTCCACTTT. V is TRBV7-8 and J is TRBJ1-6, with D unclear. Germline V CDR1 and CDR2: SGHVS, FQNEAQ. CDR3 length: 13 amino acids. V was pared by 5 bases and J by 6 bases, with 8 bases between.

V and J are TRBV2 and TRBJ2-2; TRBD2 aligns across 7 bases. With 6 bases clipped from V and 0 bases from J, the junction kept 4 bases outside the gene matches. This CDR3 has 15 residues. Germline V gene data show CDR1 as SNHLY and CDR2 as FYNNEI. The CDR3: CASRSSGANTGELFF. CDR3 DNA sequence: TGTGCCAGCAGATCTAGCGGAGCGAACACCGGGGAGCTGTTTTTT.

This clone was counted between two and nine times. The chain couples TRBV7-9 to TRBJ2-3, with a possible D match to TRBD1 (6 bases). Deletions cut 5 bases from V and 4 bases from J, with 13 bases between. The germline V gene has CDR1 SEHNR and CDR2 FQNEAQ (reference sequence). The CDR3 loop spans 14 amino acids. The CDR3 loop reads CASSPNGQPDTQYF. The CDR3 coding sequence is TGTGCCAGCAGCCCCAACGGACAGCCAGATACGCAGTATTTT.

The V call is TRBV5-1, the J call TRBJ2-5; D gene ambiguous. From germline, CDR1 is SGHRS and CDR2 YFSETQ. The CDR3 covers 12 residues. V gave up 5 bases and J gave up 0 bases, with 5 bases separating them. As DNA, the CDR3 is TGCGCCAGCAGTTCGTACCAAGAGACCCAGTACTTC. The encoded protein is CASSSYQETQYF. Drawing the rest from reference TRBV5-1 and TRBJ2-5, the complete variable domain is KAGVTQTPRYLIKTRGQQVTLSCSPISGHRSVSWYQQTPGQGLQFLFEYFSETQRNKGNFPGRFSGRQFSNSRSEMNVSTLELGDSALYLCASSSYQETQYFGPGTRLLVL.

This clone has only one observation. In DNA, the CDR3 is TGTGCCAGCAGCTTAGCGCGGGCAGCCTACGAGCAGTACTTC. This sequence encodes CASSLARAAYEQYF. The chain combines TRBV5-4 with TRBJ2-7; possible D gene TRBD2, 5 bases. In germline, CDR1 is SGHNT, CDR2 YYREEE (reference sequence). V lost 2 bases and J lost 2, with 11 bases in between. This CDR3 region has 14 residues.

The chain joins TRBV6-5 to TRBJ1-1; a possible D gene is TRBD1 (5 bases). Germline V gives CDR1 MNHEY, CDR2 SVGAGI. CDR3 size: 14 residues. V gave up 11 bases and J gave up 5 bases, with 21 bases separating them. The CDR3 sequence is CACRDSEHSTEAFF. For the CDR3, the DNA is TGTGCCTGCCGAGACAGCGAGCATTCGACTGAAGCTTTCTTT.